The text below deals with one T cell receptor beta chain. This clone was counted a few times. Its antigen has not been determined. No clone much larger than this one lies a single base away; base qualities are absent. The data belong to a study of cytomegalovirus exposure and HLA in healthy donors (dated by TCRdb to the late 2010s). Looking at the study overall: An earlier analysis of several hundred of the donors reported 250 to 350 Gb of sequence data and some 120 million unique TCR beta sequences from about 200 million T cells. Among several hundred genotyped donors of the cohort, an average of roughly 230,000 unique TCR beta nucleotide sequences was sequenced per donor, of which approximately 18% were non-productive. Of the approximately 400 genotyped donors, 65% to 90% fell in the genetic ancestry cluster associated with self-reported Caucasian donors. An earlier analysis of 587 of the donors applied high-throughput TCR beta sequencing to assess whether each TCR beta V gene segment acted as functional or pseudogenic. Class I and class II HLA loci were covered by the typing at four-digit resolution. In addition to the first cohort of roughly 700 subjects, a separate validation cohort of around 110 different subjects was used. Using immunosequencing, the study profiled T cell repertoires from about 650 subjects and related those repertoires to cytomegalovirus serostatus. Rather than using new phenotypic data, the later analysis identified candidate immune exposures from TCR beta sequences and from how often those sequences occurred across donors. Donor age, sex, ethnicity and CMV serostatus were collected together with the repertoire data. In a later analysis, previously published TCR beta repertoires from several hundred donors were re-analyzed and high-resolution HLA genotyping was added so that TCR occurrence patterns could be studied. Typing coverage differed by locus: A, B, C, DRB1 and DQB1 were typed in roughly 629-640 donors, DQA1 in around 500, DPA1 in around 580, and DPB1 in 450 to 480. To predict cytomegalovirus infection status, the study brought together high-throughput TCR immunosequencing, statistical association of individual TCRs with disease status, and machine learning. Roughly 320 gigabases of sequencing data and tens of millions of unique TCR sequences made up an early release that covered several hundred HLA-typed donors. Every discovery cohort repertoire had been produced on one sequencing platform. A later genetic analysis took genome-wide SNP genotypes for about 55% of the 666 donors and used that subset as a discovery cohort. Roughly 5 DR-DQ haplotypes were handled as single units for association and clustering because linkage in the cohort was strong. The aim of the study was to test whether cataloging public T cell receptors could identify signatures of past pathogen exposure. Findings and caveats that apply to the study as a whole: A further reported finding was that TCR beta sequences accurately predicted the HLA-A and HLA-B alleles for most subjects in the first cohort. Fewer than 20 rarely observed V segments, including chromosome 9 orphons, were excluded from the earlier analysis of about 600 of the donors because counts were too low. A later analysis associated about 18,000 TCR beta sequences with specific HLA alleles at a false discovery rate of 0.05. The cohort was sequenced for TCR beta chains only, and without alpha or paired-chain data the features that could be detected were limited. Strong co-occurrence of HLA alleles, especially DR and DQ, made assigning TCR associations to individual alleles difficult. In vitro tests confirmed that a few of the cytomegalovirus-associated TCR beta chains recognize cytomegalovirus antigens. Correlated functional status among segregating V segments might be attributable to linkage disequilibrium, but an unknown experimental factor could not be ruled out. Because HLA typing was missing for some donors at each locus, association tests included only the typed subset. While some public TCRs were present in many individuals, most TCR sequences turned up only very rarely across donors. According to a later analysis, TCR association rates differed among HLA loci, with DRB1 alleles showing the most associated TCRs and HLA-C alleles showing the fewest. In the study, about 150 TCR beta chains were listed as associated with cytomegalovirus. Cytomegalovirus status was reported to be diagnosed by the classifier with high specificity and sensitivity in both the original and validation cohorts. V-gene and J-gene trimming of TCR beta chains was associated with a missense DCLRE1C variant in a later genetic analysis, and the association was replicated in an independent cohort. In a later analysis, most CMV-associated TCR beta chains were found to appear HLA-restricted, with HLA associations seemingly driven largely by CMV exposure. A later analysis found that HLA-associated TCR beta chains were more clonally expanded and had lower generation probabilities than equally common non-associated chains. Because the 87-base-pair reads could not distinguish some IMGT-functional V segments, including TRBV6-2 and TRBV6-3, those segments were excluded. The authors suggested that the approach could potentially be extended to other disease states and immunological phenotypes. The only immune exposure information available for the cohort was CMV serostatus. In an earlier analysis of about 600 of the donors, most TCR beta V segments appeared in productive rearrangements about 87% or about 30% of the time, broadly matching IMGT annotations. A cluster of highly shared sequence variants was judged likely to be a technical artifact of the sequencing pipeline. A later genetic analysis reported fewer N-insertions in productive TCRs among donors in an Asian-associated ancestry cluster than the approximately 670-donor mean. Several of the top co-occurrence clusters appeared to be linked to parvovirus B19, influenza, CMV and Epstein-Barr virus, according to a later analysis. Presence/absence analyses assumed roughly uniform sequencing depth across donors, an assumption that may not hold.

In total, just over 650 healthy bone marrow donors made up the cohort. All cohort members were sampled while nominally healthy, although unrecorded immune exposures were likely present. The donor tested CMV seropositive, placing the donor among the 289 seropositive members of the cohort. Every donor gave a peripheral blood sample, and the peripheral blood mononuclear cells from that sample were used for TCR beta sequencing. Genomic DNA was extracted from the blood cell samples with the Qiagen DNeasy Blood Extraction Kit. The CDR3, cysteine through phenylalanine, is 15 amino acids long. Only the CDR3 region is kept as DNA, spanning 45 bases read in frame from base 1. According to the germline V gene, CDR1 reads SQVTM and CDR2 reads ANQGSEA. V drops 6 bases and J drops 4 bases, leaving 22 bases in between. Receptor libraries were prepared by the immunoSEQ multiplex PCR assay. For the multiplex PCR, a mixture combining 60 forward primers for TCR Vbeta segments and 13 reverse primers for TCR Jbeta segments was used. The CDR3 region of rearranged TCR beta genes was amplified from genomic DNA by a multiplex PCR assay. The amplified TCR beta libraries were sequenced on the Illumina HiSeq System as 87-base-pair reads. The paper's data handling went like this. A later analysis counted around 72 million unique TCR beta chains across the 690 or so repertoires, and 9 million to 14 million of these chains were shared by at least two donors. Raw reads were error-corrected and collapsed into unique sequences with a nearest-neighbor algorithm that merged closely related sequences to remove PCR and sequencing errors. CDR3 sequences were aligned to IMGT reference sequences to assign V, D and J gene segments. Each retained sequence needed at least a six-nucleotide match to both a V gene segment and a J gene segment. Rearrangements were called productive when the CDR3 lacked stop codons and stayed in frame with V and J; all others were non-productive. Following IMGT convention, CDR3 was defined as the stretch from the second conserved V-encoded cysteine up to the conserved J-encoded phenylalanine. Sequences without an unambiguous match to a single V gene segment were excluded from the earlier analysis of about 600 of the donors. An earlier analysis of 587 of the donors called V segments functional above 56.7% productive rearrangements and segregating when the between-donor standard deviation exceeded 5%. A statistical classification framework was developed to diagnose cytomegalovirus status using the catalog of TCR beta chain sequences. A later analysis assigned V and J genes by comparing TCR nucleotide sequences with IMGT/GENE-DB human TR gene sequences. In a later analysis, CDR3 sequences and most-parsimonious VDJ recombination scenarios were assigned using the TCRdist pipeline. In a later analysis, each TCR beta chain was defined by its CDR3 amino acid sequence together with its V-gene family, and reads without a unique V-gene family were excluded. As a way to deal with suspected cross-contamination and a sequencing artifact, a later analysis dropped 500 to 700 nucleotide sequences that were highly shared and had low generation probability. For each public chain, a later analysis derived a clonal expansion index from normalized ranks of inferred template counts within each repertoire. Generation probabilities in a later analysis came from a VDJ recombination model fitted to out-of-frame rearrangements, and those results were checked against IGoR. A later analysis scored TCR-TCR, TCR-HLA and TCR-CMV co-occurrence with hypergeometric tests, applying a repertoire-size bias correction to TCR pairs. False discovery rates were estimated in a later analysis by permuting HLA or CMV assignments 20 times. In a later analysis, co-occurring TCRs were grouped with DBSCAN, and TCRdist sequence similarity was added when clustering was performed within HLA-allele-positive subsets. Co-occurrence clustering excluded repertoires with fewer than 30,000 or more than 120,000 public chains, plus five with anomalous nucleotide sharing. TCRdb took over this immuneACCESS table, retaining in-frame rearrangements with V and J assigned. Such tables are incomplete; in checked studies, under half of the missing clones stem from an unresolved V gene, and the remainder is unexplained. V, J and clone size are those of that table, while D and trimming were read from the DNA. Counted in this sample were tens of thousands of clones; approximately 60% of them appeared once. About 22% of the sample goes to the ten largest clones.

This sequence originates from a woman aged 45-65 years in good health and CMV-seropositive. Recombination linked TRBV29-1 to TRBJ2-7; matching of 8 bases hints at TRBD1 as the D gene. The sample was PBMCs. The nucleotide sequence reads TGCAGCGTCGCGGACAGGGCGGGGGTTCCTTACGAGCAGTACTTC. Its translation is CSVADRAGVPYEQYF.